The TCR beta chain under discussion was sequenced for a study of cytotoxic CD8 clonotypes in ibrutinib-treated CLL. This clone was observed once. After removal of 4 bases from V and 3 bases from J, the junction contained 7 bases not matched to a gene. This CDR3 region has 15 residues. The germline CDR1 and CDR2 sequences are MNHEY and SMNVEV (reference sequence). Measured with immunoSEQ multiplex PCR; TCRdb has only the in-frame clones, and not every one. There are 40,000 or so clones in the sample; 60% to 80% occur only once, and 13% lies in the top ten. This sample comprised PBMCs, obtained after 12 months of ibrutinib treatment. This receptor was identified in a human donor with chronic lymphocytic leukemia. This chain joins TRBV27 and TRBJ2-3; 7 nucleotides match TRBD2. In DNA, the CDR3 is TGTGCCAGCAGTTGGCAGCGGGGAGGAACAGATACGCAGTATTTT. It is translated as CASSWQRGGTDTQYF.